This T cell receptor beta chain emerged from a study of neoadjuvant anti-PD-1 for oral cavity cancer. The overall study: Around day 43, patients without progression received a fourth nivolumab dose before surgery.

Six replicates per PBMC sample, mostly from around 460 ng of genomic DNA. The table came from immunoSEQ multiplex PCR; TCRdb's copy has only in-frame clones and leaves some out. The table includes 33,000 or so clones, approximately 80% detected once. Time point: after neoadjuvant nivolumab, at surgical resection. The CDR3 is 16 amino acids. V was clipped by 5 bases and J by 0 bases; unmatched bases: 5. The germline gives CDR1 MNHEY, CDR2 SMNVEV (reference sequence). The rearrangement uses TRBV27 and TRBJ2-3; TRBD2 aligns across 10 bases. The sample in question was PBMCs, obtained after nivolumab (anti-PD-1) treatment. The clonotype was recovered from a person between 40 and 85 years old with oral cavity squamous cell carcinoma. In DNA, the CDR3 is TGTGCCAGCAGTCTCGGGACTAGCGTGAGCACAGATACGCAGTATTTT. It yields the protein CASSLGTSVSTDTQYF.